The 8 T cell receptor beta chains in this list originate from one sample, sequenced in a study of siplizumab effects on memory and regulatory T cells. Assay: immunoSEQ multiplex PCR; the TCRdb copy retains only in-frame clones and omits some. Of about 100,000 clones in the sample, about 91% are singletons; the top ten hold 0.15%. The source material was CD4+ T cells sorted from blood. Every receptor here comes from a human donor in good health.

This chain uses TRBV15 with TRBJ2-7; D is ambiguous. Germline assignment: CDR1 LNHNV and CDR2 YYDKDF (reference sequence). The CDR3 sequence is 15 residues long. V was trimmed by 1 base and J by 3 bases, leaving 13 bases between them. This CDR3 is CATSRVGQVIYEQYF. DNA for the CDR3: TGTGCCACCAGCAGAGTGGGCCAGGTGATCTACGAGCAGTACTTC.

The gene calls are TRBV18 and TRBJ1-1; D is possibly TRBD1 (6 bases). This CDR3 has 18 amino acids. Between the trimmed V and J ends, which lost 3 bases and 3 bases, there was a span of 23 bases. The germline V gene encodes CDR1 KGHSH and CDR2 LQKENI. The CDR3 DNA follows: TGTGCCAGCTCACCCCTTCTGACGGGACAACGGGAGGACACTGAAGCTTTCTTT. Its protein product is CASSPLLTGQREDTEAFF.

This chain links TRBV11-2 with TRBJ1-5; D is possibly TRBD1 (5 bases). CDR3 length: 13 residues. The V end lost 11 bases, the J end lost 3 bases, and 14 bases lay between the germline ends. In germline, CDR1 is SGHAT, CDR2 FQNNGV. CDR3 DNA: TGTGCCCGGTGGTGGGGGAACAATCAGCCCCAGCATTTT. The encoded protein is CARWWGNNQPQHF.

The chain employs TRBV2 and TRBJ1-1; no firm D call. Germline CDR1 reads SNHLY; CDR2 reads FYNNEI. There are 13 residues in the CDR3. Trimming removed 7 bases from V and 3 bases from J, with 12 bases in between. The CDR3 coding sequence is TGTGCCAGCACCAGCCAAGCGGACACTGAAGCTTTCTTT. Its translation: CASTSQADTEAFF.

The chain combines TRBV5-1 with TRBJ2-1; D not resolved. Trimming took off 0 bases at V and 2 bases at J, with 9 bases between the two ends. CDR3 length: 15 residues. The germline V gene encodes CDR1 SGHRS and CDR2 YFSETQ. CDR3 protein: CASSLDLGAYNEQFF. In nucleotides, the CDR3 is TGCGCCAGCAGCTTGGACTTAGGAGCCTACAATGAGCAGTTCTTC. Supplemented by reference TRBV5-1 and TRBJ2-1, the full variable domain reads KAGVTQTPRYLIKTRGQQVTLSCSPISGHRSVSWYQQTPGQGLQFLFEYFSETQRNKGNFPGRFSGRQFSNSRSEMNVSTLELGDSALYLCASSLDLGAYNEQFFGPGTRLTVL.

This clone was recorded once. The chain carries TRBV11-1 and TRBJ2-3, with D perhaps being TRBD1 or TRBD2 (7 bases each). V shed 5 bases and J shed 3 bases, with 15 bases lying between them. This CDR3 is 15 amino acids long. Germline CDR1 SGHAT, CDR2 FQDESV (reference sequence). The CDR3 region has the DNA TGTGCCAGCAGCCCCAGGGGGGGGCCTACAGATACGCAGTATTTT. This encodes CASSPRGGPTDTQYF.

The chain links TRBV10-2 to TRBJ2-3, with 9 bases aligning to TRBD2. The CDR3 contains 13 residues. With 8 bases clipped from V and 4 bases from J, the junction kept 4 bases outside the gene matches. Germline V CDR1 and CDR2: WSHSY, SAAADI. CDR3 sequence (DNA): TGCGCCAGCCTAAGCGGGGGGCCAGATACGCAGTATTTT. It specifies CASLSGGPDTQYF.

V usage is TRBV9 and J usage is TRBJ1-3; 7 bases agree with TRBD1. The germline CDR1 and CDR2 sequences are SGDLS and YYNGEE. The CDR3 consists of 14 residues. V trimming: 6 bases; J trimming: 1 base; junction bases outside the gene matches: 4. CDR3 amino acids: CASTRTGSGNTIYF. The CDR3 coding sequence is TGTGCCAGCACCAGGACAGGATCTGGAAACACCATATATTTT. Full variable domain (remainder filled in from reference TRBV9 and TRBJ1-3): DSGVTQTPKHLITATGQRVTLRCSPRSGDLSVYWYQQSLDQGLQFLIQYYNGEERAKGNILERFSAQQFPDLHSELNLSSLELGDSALYFCASTRTGSGNTIYFGEGSWLTVV.